In its sample, the clone carrying this T cell receptor beta chain was seen once. These data belong to a study of blood T cell repertoires in COVID-19. The germline V and J ends were trimmed by 4 bases and 2 bases, with 12 bases remaining between them. The CDR3 contains 15 residues. Germline V CDR1 and CDR2: SGHNT, YYREEE (reference sequence). Produced via immunoSEQ multiplex PCR; TCRdb's table is partial and in-frame only. The sample lists approximately 200,000 clones, 85% to 95% occurring once. This rearrangement joins TRBV5-4 to TRBJ2-2, with D maybe TRBD1 (6 bases). Input material: peripheral blood. The origin of this receptor is a man aged 25-40 years with COVID-19, enrolled during active disease. CDR3 loop: CASSPQGPNTGELFF. The CDR3 nucleotides are TGTGCCAGCAGCCCTCAGGGGCCTAACACCGGGGAGCTGTTTTTT.